This is a list of T cell receptor beta chains from one sample in a study of blood T cell repertoires in COVID-19. Generated by immunoSEQ multiplex PCR, the TCRdb table keeps only in-frame clones and is missing some. The table has around 370,000 clones, around nine tenths seen once. The source material was peripheral blood. The receptor source for this set is a woman in her seventies with COVID-19, enrolled during active disease. CDR3s include the opening cysteine and the closing phenylalanine or tryptophan. Fields, in order: V gene, J gene, D gene, clone size, CDR3 DNA, CDR3 protein. The D gene is left open where the match is weak. Size values are once, few and many counts, or a class for expanded clones, and some rows have none.

TRBV9,TRBJ2-3,TRBD2,.,TGTGCCAGCGGGAGACTAGCGGGGGCCCCACGGGGCACAGATACGCAGTATTTT,CASGRLAGAPRGTDTQYF
TRBV5-1,TRBJ2-2,.,.,TGCGCCAGCAGCACGGTGGGAGACACCGGGGATCTGTTTTTT,CASSTVGDTGDLFF
TRBV14,TRBJ1-1,.,.,TGTGCCAGCAGCCCCGGTACAGGGAAAGCTTTCTTT,CASSPGTGKAFF
TRBV3-1/TRBV3-2,TRBJ2-4,TRBD2,.,TGTGCCAGCACCCCGGGGACTGGGGGGGGATTGGCCAAAAACATTCAGTACTTC,CASTPGTGGGLAKNIQYF
TRBV4-3,TRBJ1-2,.,.,TGCGCCAGCAGCCAAGTCGGAGGGTTTGGCTACACCTTC,CASSQVGGFGYTF
TRBV5-1,TRBJ2-7,TRBD1,.,TGCGCCAGCAGGGGGACAGGGACTCGCGAGCAGTACTTC,CASRGTGTREQYF
TRBV11-2,TRBJ1-4,TRBD1,.,TGTGCCAGCAGCCCGACAGGGGAAACTAATGAAAAACTGTTTTTT,CASSPTGETNEKLFF
TRBV5-5,TRBJ1-2,TRBD1,.,TGTGCCAGCAGCTTGTATCCCTTCATCGGGACAGGGAATGGCTACACCTTC,CASSLYPFIGTGNGYTF
TRBV5-1,TRBJ1-1,TRBD1,.,TGCGCCAGCAGCTTGATACCGGGACAGGGGAACATGAACACTGAAGCTTTCTTT,CASSLIPGQGNMNTEAFF
TRBV18,TRBJ1-6,TRBD1,.,TGTGCCACCGGGGGACAGGAGGGTAATTCACCCCTCCACTTT,CATGGQEGNSPLHF
TRBV7-8,TRBJ2-1,.,.,TGTGCCAGCAGCTTAGCGCCCGGGGGGCCCTCCAATGAGCAGTTCTTC,CASSLAPGGPSNEQFF
TRBV12-3/TRBV12-4,TRBJ1-5,.,.,TGTGCCAGCAGTCCCGAAGGGAGTAGACCCCAGCATTTT,CASSPEGSRPQHF
TRBV10-3,TRBJ2-5,TRBD2,.,TGTGCCATCAGTGAGTTACTGGCTAGCGGGGGAGCCAACTCCCAAGAGACCCAGTACTTC,CAISELLASGGANSQETQYF
TRBV6-5,TRBJ2-2,.,.,TGTGCCAGCAGTTGGTTAGCGGAGACCACCGGGGAGCTGTTTTTT,CASSWLAETTGELFF
TRBV9,TRBJ1-2,TRBD1,.,TGTGCCAGCAGCGATCCTCCGGGACAGCCGATCTATGGCTACACCTTC,CASSDPPGQPIYGYTF
TRBV30,TRBJ1-1,.,.,TGTGCCTGGAGGGCAGGGTCCGGCACTGAAGCTTTCTTT,CAWRAGSGTEAFF
TRBV2,TRBJ2-1,.,.,TGTGCCAGCAGTAGAGACGGGGGGCCTTACAATGAGCAGTTCTTC,CASSRDGGPYNEQFF
TRBV6-6,TRBJ1-3,TRBD1,once,TGTGCCAGCATTTTCGGGGGGACAGGGATAAACACCATATATTTT,CASIFGGTGINTIYF
TRBV7-9,TRBJ2-7,TRBD1,.,TGTGCCAGCAGCTCTAGCCGACAGGGGAAGAGGCCCTACGAGCAGTACTTC,CASSSSRQGKRPYEQYF